A selection of T cell receptor beta chains follows, all from one sample in a study of PD-L1 blockade in urothelial cancer. Libraries were prepared by immunoSEQ multiplex PCR; TCRdb keeps only in-frame clonotypes and omits some of them. The table includes tens of thousands of clones, about 85% detected once. This material consisted of PBMCs, taken around atezolizumab (anti-PD-L1) treatment. Receptors were obtained from a man aged 55-75 years with urothelial cancer. Each CDR3 is given with its conserved first and last residue. D genes are given only for firm matches.

j_gene,d_gene,v_gene,CDR3nt,CDR3aa
TRBJ1-1,.,TRBV14,TGTGCCAGCAGCCAGCAGAAGAACACTGAAGCTTTCTTT,CASSQQKNTEAFF
TRBJ2-3,.,TRBV2,TGTGCCAGCAGCGGGAGCACAGATACGCAGTATTTT,CASSGSTDTQYF
TRBJ2-4,TRBD2,TRBV11-2,TGTGCCAGCAGCTTTCCACTAGCGGACAAAAACATTCAGTACTTC,CASSFPLADKNIQYF
TRBJ2-1,TRBD2,TRBV9,TGTGCCAGCAGCCCGCCGGCTAGCGGGGGCCCCTCCTACAATGAGCAGTTCTTC,CASSPPASGGPSYNEQFF
TRBJ1-2,.,TRBV7-9,TGTGCCAGCAGCTTCGGGGGGCTCAACTATGGCTACACCTTC,CASSFGGLNYGYTF
TRBJ2-7,TRBD1,TRBV28,TGTGCCAGCAGTCAAGAGCGACGACAGGGGGCTCACCACGAGCAGTACTTC,CASSQERRQGAHHEQYF
TRBJ2-5,TRBD2,TRBV30,TGTGCCTGGAGACCACTAGCGCTGAAAGAGACCCAGTACTTC,CAWRPLALKETQYF
TRBJ2-2,TRBD1,TRBV4-1,TGCGCCAGCAGACCGGGACAGGGGAGCGGGGAGCTGTTTTTT,CASRPGQGSGELFF
TRBJ2-2,.,TRBV6-4,TGTGCCAGCAGTGAAATGTCCTTTGGACTGAACACCGGGGAGCTGTTTTTT,CASSEMSFGLNTGELFF
TRBJ2-2,TRBD1,TRBV10-3,TGTGCCATCAGAAGCGATACAGGGGACACCGGGGAGCTGTTTTTT,CAIRSDTGDTGELFF
TRBJ2-3,TRBD2,TRBV9,TGTGCCAGCAGCGTAGAGTATGGACTAGCGGGGGTGGATACGCAGTATTTT,CASSVEYGLAGVDTQYF
TRBJ1-3,TRBD1,TRBV5-5,TGTGCCAGCAGCTTCCGGGACAGGTCTGGAAACACCATATATTTT,CASSFRDRSGNTIYF